The T cell receptor (beta chain) under discussion was sequenced for a study of T cell responses to AZD1222 COVID-19 vaccine. V was trimmed by 7 bases and J by 1 base, leaving 4 bases between them. The length of the CDR3 is 11 residues. Germline V gene sequence: CDR1 MDHEN, CDR2 SYDVKM. This table comes from immunoSEQ multiplex PCR, and its TCRdb copy is limited to in-frame clones, with some not included. This sample carries roughly 110,000 clones, 88% of them seen once, and the ten largest clones take about 6.8%. This chain links TRBV28 with TRBJ2-5, with D unclear. The material sequenced was peripheral blood, taken 28 days after the second AZD1222 dose. The receptor's source is an adult who received the AZD1222 COVID-19 vaccine. CDR3 nucleotides: TGTGCCAGCAATCGCCAAGAGACCCAGTACTTC. Protein product: CASNRQETQYF.